This T cell receptor (beta chain) was retrieved from a study of shared clonotypes between healthy human individuals. Study-wide results and limits: Sampling covered blood only; tissue repertoires likely differ. Lower generation probabilities were found for non-shared clonotypes than for those shared by all four donors.

This CDR3 has 12 residues. Deletions cut 5 bases from V and 3 bases from J, with 10 bases between. Germline CDR1 reads SQVTM; CDR2 reads ANQGSEA. Details on this clone: As yet, its antigen is unknown.

Sequencing was performed with immunoSEQ multiplex PCR; in TCRdb, only in-frame clones are kept and a portion is missing. This sample has 150,000 to 200,000 clones, with 66% found just once. The source is a man younger than 40 in good health. Sequenced sample: memory CD4+ T cells sorted from blood. The sample's subset: CD45RA-negative fraction. This sequence joins TRBV29-1 and TRBJ2-5; D is uncertain. In DNA form, the CDR3 reads TGCAGCGTTCGATCCGATAAAGAGACCCAGTACTTC. Its translation is CSVRSDKETQYF.